The 9 T cell receptor beta chains listed next were all sequenced from one sample in a study of blood T cell repertoires in COVID-19. This table comes from immunoSEQ multiplex PCR, and its TCRdb copy is limited to in-frame clones, with some not included. The repertoire consists of 200,000 to 300,000 clones, with about 80% occurring once and the leading ten covering around 3.2%. Sequencing was done on a sample of peripheral blood. These receptors all stem from a woman of 80 years or more with acute or convalescent COVID-19.

CDR3 amino acids: CASSQSSGRMGTQYF. DNA of the CDR3: TGTGCCAGCAGCCAGTCCAGCGGGAGAATGGGTACGCAGTATTTT. The chain carries TRBV14 and TRBJ2-3; 8 bases map to TRBD2. Trimming at V came to 3 bases and at J to 8 bases, leaving 10 bases not matched to a gene. This CDR3 region has 15 residues. Germline loops: CDR1 SGHDN, CDR2 FVKESK.

This clone was seen only once. The chain joins TRBV11-1 to TRBJ1-1; possible D gene TRBD1, 5 bases. Germline V lookup: CDR1 SGHAT, CDR2 FQDESV (reference sequence). V lost 5 bases, J lost 2 bases, and 15 bases lay in between. The CDR3 length is 15 residues. The CDR3 DNA reads as TGTGCCAGCAGCCTGGGGGGACGGGTCAACACTGAAGCTTTCTTT. As protein: CASSLGGRVNTEAFF.

This chain links TRBV6-5 with TRBJ2-1; D may be TRBD1 (5 bases). CDR1 and CDR2 from the germline V gene are MNHEY and SVGAGI. This CDR3 contains 14 residues. Trimming shortened V by 10 bases and J by 1 base, and 14 bases separated the two germline ends. The CDR3 sequence: CATQQGWSYNEQFF. CDR3 sequence (DNA): TGTGCCACACAGCAGGGCTGGTCCTACAATGAGCAGTTCTTC.

The V gene is TRBV28, the J gene TRBJ2-1; 9 positions agree with TRBD2. The germline gives CDR1 MDHEN, CDR2 SYDVKM. The J segment lost 6 bases and the V segment lost 5 bases, leaving 11 bases of the junction unmatched. The CDR3 runs 16 residues. Here the CDR3 DNA reads TGTGCCAGCAGTGGTAGCGGGAGACTTTTCTCCAATGAGCAGTTCTTC. Translated, it gives CASSGSGRLFSNEQFF.

This chain joins TRBV11-2 and TRBJ2-3, with a possible D match to TRBD2 (6 bases). The germline V gene encodes CDR1 SGHAT and CDR2 FQNNGV. The CDR3 consists of 17 residues. Trimming took 5 bases from V and 4 from J, leaving 22 bases between them. The CDR3 DNA is TGTGCCAGCAGCCCCCCGGGGAGGCGGGTGGGAGCAGATACGCAGTATTTT. It yields the protein CASSPPGRRVGADTQYF.

The chain joins TRBV12-2 to TRBJ2-3; the D call in the table, TRBD2, was not verified against the DNA. TRBV12-2 is noted as a pseudogene. The CDR3 spans 23 residues. The CDR3 sequence: CASRLLWDHPSPGLAGATDTQYF. For the CDR3, the DNA is TGTGCAAGTCGCCTCTTATGGGACCACCCCAGCCCCGGACTAGCGGGGGCCACAGATACGCAGTATTTT.

The CDR3 sequence is CASQVNSGNTIYF. Written as DNA, the CDR3 is TGTGCCAGCCAGGTTAACTCTGGAAACACCATATATTTT. This chain uses TRBV6-5 with TRBJ1-3, with D hard to call. V was pared by 8 bases and J by 0 bases, with 8 bases between. Germline CDR1 is MNHEY and CDR2 is SVGAGI. This CDR3 spans 13 amino acids.

This clone appeared a few times. This chain connects TRBV4-1 to TRBJ2-7; maybe TRBD2 (5 bases). Germline V gene data show CDR1 as MGHRA and CDR2 as YSYEKL. With 2 bases removed from V and 0 bases from J, the gap between germline ends came to 14 bases. CDR3 length: 16 amino acids. The CDR3 DNA is TGCGCCAGCAGCCAACCATCGTCGGGGTTCTCCTACGAGCAGTACTTC. Amino acid sequence: CASSQPSSGFSYEQYF.

V usage is TRBV2 and J usage is TRBJ2-1, with 8 positions matching TRBD2. V was clipped by 4 bases and J by 9 bases; unmatched bases: 8. Per germline, CDR1 SNHLY and CDR2 FYNNEI. The CDR3 covers 14 residues. CDR3 coding DNA: TGTGCCAGCAGTGTACGGGGGGGCCGTGGTGAGCAGTTCTTC. This gives the protein CASSVRGGRGEQFF.